This TCR beta chain was captured in a study of a mutant IDH1 vaccine in newly diagnosed glioma. The wider study: Sex distribution of treated patients was roughly 62% male and about 40% female; mean age was roughly 37 years. Patients arrived already treated with radiotherapy, temozolomide, or both, most having had both.

Trimming removed 2 bases at V and 3 bases at J, with 17 bases between. Germline assignment: CDR1 SGHTA and CDR2 FQGTGA. This CDR3 has 18 residues. Only in-frame clones appear in the TCRdb table, and some are missing; sequencing was by immunoSEQ multiplex PCR. Among 26,000 or so clones listed, approximately 87% were seen once. Study findings and constraints: Any relationship between pseudoprogression and changes in top peripheral T cell clonotypes seemed absent.

Time point: week 35, safety follow-up. Every single dose of the vaccine, 300 ug of mutant IDH1 20-mer peptide, came with topical imiquimod. Of note for this clone: Its target is not known.

This TCR derives from a man aged 30 to 39 with glioma. Sequences were derived from PBMCs, sampled from a glioma patient whose treatment included an IDH1 peptide vaccine. The V call is TRBV7-3, the J call TRBJ1-6, with unresolved D. CDR3 sequence reads: CASSLRPGAGNYNSPLHF. The CDR3 DNA follows: TGTGCCAGCAGCTTACGGCCTGGTGCAGGAAACTATAATTCACCCCTCCACTTT.